This T cell receptor (beta chain) was observed in a study of blood T cell repertoires in COVID-19 (dated by TCRdb to 2019 to 2021). In terms of the full investigation: Samples from collaborators originated in the United States, Italy and Spain and spanned both the acute and convalescent phases of COVID-19. The prospective study material was composed of cDNA or gDNA derived from T cells, B-cell-depleted T cells, or PBMCs. Subjects who had been exposed to COVID-19, were actively infected with it, or had recovered from it provided the deeply sampled blood TCRbeta repertoires that made up the dataset. The repertoires were released in a freely available public database intended as a resource for research on the immune response to SARS-CoV-2. The samples were drawn from two sources: the first 160 participants of the ongoing ImmuneRACE study, and over 1,000 subjects contributed by 6 global collaborators. A de-identified subject ID, COVID-19 status, age in years and sex were almost always included in the sample metadata. Where HLA class I and class II types were available, the types were taken from metadata supplied by the sample provider, not from assay-based typing.

The immunoSEQ Assay, a bias-controlled multiplex PCR, was used to amplify TCRbeta CDR3 regions from genomic DNA. Per the original workflow: Nucleated cell counts per sample were estimated from amplification of reference gene primers within the assay. Sequence reads were collapsed and filtered to measure the absolute abundance of every unique TCRbeta CDR3 rearrangement. For each sample, productive Simpson clonality was calculated by taking the square root of Simpson's diversity index across productive rearrangements. TCRdb carries this immuneACCESS record with in-frame sequences only. Its versions omit some clonotypes, under half of them owing to an unresolved V gene in the studies checked, with the rest unexplained. V and J calls plus clone size are reproduced from that table; the DNA served to infer D and trimming. This sample gives 250,000 to 350,000 clones in total; approximately 85% of them show up just once. The ten largest account for around 1.5% of the sample.

Each collaborating institution followed its own protocols to collect whole blood in K2EDTA tubes. For TCRbeta analysis, collaborators shipped samples in one of three forms: frozen whole blood, isolated PBMCs, or DNA extracted from either of those sample types. Comment on this clone: Its recognized antigen is unknown. There are no base qualities to consult, and no much larger clone falls within one base.

Cut back by 1 base and 3 bases, the V and J ends lie 11 bases apart. Including cysteine and phenylalanine, the CDR3 has 15 amino acids. Of all the DNA, just the CDR3 is kept, 45 bases in frame from base 1. For CDR1 and CDR2, the germline V gene lists MDHEN and SYDVKM. Results and caveats for the whole study, not just this receptor: The quantity of clinical and demographic metadata differed by source and by participant and was supplied without curation.

Here the chain combines TRBV28 and TRBJ2-3; TRBD2 could be the D gene, as 5 bases match. The receptor was isolated from a woman between 45 and 60 years old with acute or convalescent COVID-19. The sequencing sample was made of peripheral blood. The DNA is as follows: TGTGCCAGCAGTTTATATTTTTCGGGAACAGATACGCAGTATTTT. It is translated as CASSLYFSGTDTQYF.